This passage covers 26 T cell receptor beta chains from one sample sequenced in a study of cytomegalovirus exposure and HLA in healthy donors. The PCR made use of 60 Vbeta and 13 Jbeta primers. The data were produced by immunoSEQ multiplex PCR, yet TCRdb's version contains in-frame clones alone and is incomplete. This table has under 150,000 clones, about 84% appearing once. The material sequenced was PBMCs. These receptors were collected from a woman between 35 and 50 years old in good health and CMV-seropositive.

This chain uses TRBV4-2 with TRBJ1-4, with D perhaps TRBD1 (5 bases). The ends were cut back, 0 bases at V and 3 bases at J, with 14 bases in the middle. The V gene's germline CDR1 is LGHNA and CDR2 YNFKEQ. This CDR3 spans 17 amino acids. Here the CDR3 DNA reads TGTGCCAGCAGCCAAGAAGCGGGGACCCTCGCTAATGAAAAACTGTTTTTT. It codes for CASSQEAGTLANEKLFF.

The chain combines TRBV19 with TRBJ2-5; a possible D gene is TRBD2 (6 bases). Germline CDR1 and CDR2: LNHDA and SQIVND (reference sequence). The V gene lost 7 bases and the J gene lost 11 bases, with 23 bases spanning the gap. The CDR3 sequence is 14 residues long. CDR3 residues: CASNYRDHRRGQYF. The CDR3 DNA reads TGTGCCAGTAATTACCGGGACCACAGACGGGGGCAGTACTTC.

This chain links TRBV5-1 with TRBJ1-1; no definite D call. Germline V gives CDR1 SGHRS, CDR2 YFSETQ. V shed 2 bases and J shed 4 bases, with 9 bases lying between them. The CDR3 loop spans 13 amino acids. The CDR3 DNA reads TGCGCCAGCAGCTTTAGTTTGAGCACTGAAGCTTTCTTT. It translates to CASSFSLSTEAFF. Together with reference TRBV5-1 and TRBJ1-1, the CDR3 gives the full variable domain: KAGVTQTPRYLIKTRGQQVTLSCSPISGHRSVSWYQQTPGQGLQFLFEYFSETQRNKGNFPGRFSGRQFSNSRSEMNVSTLELGDSALYLCASSFSLSTEAFFGQGTRLTVV.

The gene calls are TRBV4-1 and TRBJ2-7; the D is unclear. The CDR3 is 13 amino acids. Germline values: CDR1 MGHRA, CDR2 YSYEKL. Trimming removed 2 bases from V and 5 bases from J, with 10 bases in between. CDR3 amino acids: CASSQSRVDEQYF. The CDR3, as DNA: TGCGCCAGCAGCCAATCTCGAGTCGACGAGCAGTACTTC.

The chain couples TRBV5-1 to TRBJ1-1; D gene uncertain. The V gene lost 0 bases and the J gene lost 7 bases, with 10 bases spanning the gap. Germline assignment: CDR1 SGHRS and CDR2 YFSETQ. This CDR3 spans 13 amino acids. DNA for the CDR3: TGCGCCAGCAGCTTGGAGTCGGAGGGTGAAGCTTTCTTT. This translates into CASSLESEGEAFF. The entire variable domain, with the rest obtained from reference TRBV5-1 and TRBJ1-1, is as follows: KAGVTQTPRYLIKTRGQQVTLSCSPISGHRSVSWYQQTPGQGLQFLFEYFSETQRNKGNFPGRFSGRQFSNSRSEMNVSTLELGDSALYLCASSLESEGEAFFGQGTRLTVV.

This chain joins TRBV13 and TRBJ2-2; D uncertain. There are 15 residues in the CDR3. In germline, CDR1 is PRHDT, CDR2 FYEKMQ (reference sequence). V shed 8 bases and J shed 2 bases, with 15 bases lying between them. The CDR3 is CASSPRLPNTGELFF. CDR3 DNA: TGTGCCAGCTCTCCGAGGTTGCCTAACACCGGGGAGCTGTTTTTT.

As DNA, the CDR3 is TGTGCCAGCAGCTTTAGGGGCCCGGGAGCTAGCGGGAGGAGCGTTTACGAGCAGTACTTC. Translated, it gives CASSFRGPGASGRSVYEQYF. This chain uses TRBV7-8 with TRBJ2-7; 11 bases are shared with TRBD2. V was clipped by 3 bases and J by 4 bases; unmatched bases: 20. Germline CDR1 reads SGHVS; CDR2 reads FQNEAQ. The CDR3 runs 20 residues.

J is TRBJ2-2 and V is TRBV6-5; TRBD2 agrees at 9 bases. After removal of 2 bases from V and 4 bases from J, the junction contained 5 bases not matched to a gene. The CDR3 totals 16 residues. The germline gives CDR1 MNHEY, CDR2 SVGAGI. The CDR3, as DNA: TGTGCCAGCAGTTACGGCGCGGGAGGGATCACCGGGGAGCTGTTTTTT. Translating gives CASSYGAGGITGELFF.

This chain uses TRBV4-2 with TRBJ2-7; possibly TRBD1 for D (5 bases). The germline V gene encodes CDR1 LGHNA and CDR2 YNFKEQ. The CDR3 has 17 residues. V lost 0 bases, J lost 3 bases, and 18 bases lay in between. The CDR3, as DNA: TGTGCCAGCAGCCAAGAGGGCCCAGGGCCGTTAGGCTACGAGCAGTACTTC. This encodes CASSQEGPGPLGYEQYF.

J is TRBJ2-7 and V is TRBV4-1, with 9 bases matching TRBD2. Germline assignment: CDR1 MGHRA and CDR2 YSYEKL. This CDR3 is built from 16 residues. Unmatched junction bases numbered 8, after V lost 1 base and J lost 4 bases. This chain's CDR3 is CASSQAMGLAYYEQYF. CDR3 bases: TGCGCCAGCAGCCAAGCTATGGGACTAGCCTATTACGAGCAGTACTTC.

The chain uses TRBV6-5 and TRBJ1-6, with D possibly being TRBD1 (5 bases). Trimming pared 0 bases from V and 10 bases from J, leaving 13 bases between. The CDR3 length is 15 residues. Germline V gene lookup returns CDR1 MNHEY and CDR2 SVGAGI. CDR3 loop: CASSYSKQGGSPLHF. The CDR3 bases are TGTGCCAGCAGTTACTCGAAGCAGGGCGGATCACCCCTCCACTTT.

The J gene is TRBJ2-3, the V gene TRBV28, with 8 bases lining up with TRBD2. From germline, CDR1 is MDHEN and CDR2 SYDVKM. V dropped 8 bases and J dropped 2; count of bases not matched to a gene: 12. This CDR3 is 16 amino acids long. As DNA, the CDR3 is TGTGCCAGCCGCTCTACTAGCGGATACGTCACAGATACGCAGTATTTT. Amino acids: CASRSTSGYVTDTQYF.

This sequence joins TRBV2 and TRBJ2-2; 8 bases are a match to TRBD2. The CDR3 is 20 amino acids. The V and J ends lost 5 bases and 1 base, in that order; junction bases with no gene match: 18. Germline CDR1 reads SNHLY; CDR2 reads FYNNEI. This CDR3 reads CASSTLDIAVAGWNTGELFF. The CDR3 DNA reads TGTGCCAGCAGTACCCTAGATATCGCGGTAGCGGGATGGAACACCGGGGAGCTGTTTTTT.

The chain employs TRBV7-9 and TRBJ2-5; tentative D call: TRBD2 (5 bases). Deletions cut 4 bases from V and 5 bases from J, with 11 bases between. Germline V gene lookup returns CDR1 SEHNR and CDR2 FQNEAQ (reference sequence). CDR3 size: 13 residues. CDR3 region: CASSSSPQETQYF. CDR3 in DNA: TGTGCCAGCAGCTCTAGCCCCCAGGAGACCCAGTACTTC.

The rearrangement uses TRBV11-2 and TRBJ2-3, with 8 bases that match TRBD2. The germline V gene has CDR1 SGHAT and CDR2 FQNNGV. This CDR3 is 18 amino acids long. The junction had 9 bases not matched to a gene; V was cut back by 0 bases and J by 1 base. The CDR3 DNA reads TGTGCCAGCAGCTTAGATGGGTGGGCGACTAGCGGCACAGATACGCAGTATTTT. Protein product: CASSLDGWATSGTDTQYF.

This chain links TRBV5-4 with TRBJ2-1; 9 bases agree with TRBD2. After removal of 4 bases from V and 4 bases from J, the junction contained 15 bases not matched to a gene. Per germline, CDR1 SGHNT and CDR2 YYREEE (reference sequence). The CDR3 sequence is 18 residues long. The CDR3 sequence: CASSGAFGLAGIYNEQFF. The CDR3 DNA reads TGTGCCAGCAGCGGTGCCTTTGGCCTAGCGGGAATATACAATGAGCAGTTCTTC.

The CDR3, as DNA: TGTGCCAGCAGCTTGGCACTAGCGGGAATCACAGATACGCAGTATTTT. Translating gives CASSLALAGITDTQYF. The V call is TRBV5-4, the J call TRBJ2-3; 10 nucleotides line up with TRBD2. Per germline, CDR1 SGHNT and CDR2 YYREEE (reference sequence). The CDR3 totals 16 residues. J gave up 2 bases and V 0 bases, and 3 bases lay outside the gene matches. Together with reference TRBV5-4 and TRBJ2-3, the CDR3 gives the full variable domain: ETGVTQSPTHLIKTRGQQVTLRCSSQSGHNTVSWYQQALGQGPQFIFQYYREEENGRGNFPPRFSGLQFPNYSSELNVNALELDDSALYLCASSLALAGITDTQYFGPGTRLTVL.

This clone appeared a few times. This sample also contains other DNA sequences that code for the same CDR3. This sequence joins TRBV5-4 and TRBJ1-2; D unresolved. The CDR3 is 14 residues long. Germline lookup yields CDR1 SGHNT and CDR2 YYREEE (reference sequence). The germline V and J ends were trimmed by 0 bases and 4 bases, with 10 bases remaining between them. The CDR3 region is CASSLEQRSYGYTF. The DNA for the CDR3 is TGTGCCAGCAGCTTGGAACAGAGAAGCTATGGCTACACCTTC.

The rearrangement links TRBV11-3 to TRBJ2-1; 9 nucleotides align to TRBD2. Germline trimming cut 5 bases from V and 8 bases from J; bases unmatched to any gene: 16. The CDR3 totals 17 residues. CDR1 SGHNT and CDR2 YENEEA come from the germline V gene. The CDR3 nucleotides are TGTGCCAGCAGCACTCCGGTGTCTAGCGGGATAGGCCATGAGCAGTTCTTC. This translates into CASSTPVSSGIGHEQFF.

The CDR3: CASSLAQGAREKLFF. The CDR3 DNA reads as TGCGCCAGCAGCTTGGCACAGGGGGCAAGGGAAAAACTGTTTTTT. The rearrangement joins TRBV5-1 to TRBJ1-4; TRBD1 matches 9 bases. J gave up 8 bases and V 0 bases, and 5 bases lay outside the gene matches. This CDR3 has 15 amino acids. CDR1 is SGHRS and CDR2 is YFSETQ in the germline V gene.

V gene TRBV30 combines with J gene TRBJ2-7, with 8 positions matching TRBD1. CDR1 is GTSNPN, CDR2 SVGIG, per germline (reference sequence). J gave up 6 bases and V 5 bases, and 12 bases lay outside the gene matches. The CDR3 has 14 residues. As DNA, the CDR3 is TGTGCCTGGGAACAGGGGGACCGGGGGCGCGAGCAGTACTTC. Protein sequence: CAWEQGDRGREQYF.

The chain has TRBV19 and TRBJ2-7; perhaps TRBD2 as D (6 bases). The CDR3 has 17 residues. V dropped 6 bases and J dropped 0 bases, with 21 bases sitting between them. Germline assignment: CDR1 LNHDA and CDR2 SQIVND (reference sequence). The DNA of the CDR3 is TGTGCCAGTAGCCCTCCTCGTGGGACTCCTGCCTCCTACGAGCAGTACTTC. It encodes CASSPPRGTPASYEQYF.

The chain joins TRBV5-1 to TRBJ2-1; the match to TRBD2 covers 11 bases. This CDR3 has 17 amino acids. The germline V gene has CDR1 SGHRS and CDR2 YFSETQ. With V trimmed by 7 bases and J by 6 bases, 15 bases remained unmatched. CDR3 DNA sequence: TGCGCCAGCCGGGGACTAGCGGCGAACCGACGGGGCAATGAGCAGTTCTTC. Protein: CASRGLAANRRGNEQFF.

The chain couples TRBV5-1 to TRBJ2-1; 10 bases are a match to TRBD2. Trimming removed 1 base from V and 8 bases from J; junction bases left unmatched: 6. The length of the CDR3 is 15 residues. Germline-derived CDR1 and CDR2 are SGHRS and YFSETQ. The CDR3 DNA reads TGCGCCAGCAGCTTGCTAGCGGGAGTCTCCGATGAGCAGTTCTTC. Its protein product is CASSLLAGVSDEQFF.

The rearrangement joins TRBV5-1 to TRBJ2-3; 7 bases map to TRBD2. Trimming took 4 bases from V and 4 from J; bases not matched to a gene: 6. Germline CDR1 is SGHRS and CDR2 is YFSETQ. This CDR3 spans 14 amino acids. Here the CDR3 reads CASSTGLYPDTQYF. CDR3 nucleotide sequence: TGCGCCAGCAGCACGGGACTATATCCAGATACGCAGTATTTT.

The chain has TRBV14 and TRBJ2-6; a possible D gene is TRBD1 (5 bases). CDR3 length: 15 amino acids. Germline V CDR1 and CDR2: SGHDN, FVKESK. V was cut by 4 bases and J by 2 bases, with 9 bases left in between. In DNA, the CDR3 is TGTGCCAGCAGCCTCTTAGGGGCTGGGGCCAACGTCCTGACTTTC. As protein: CASSLLGAGANVLTF.